This section outlines one TCR beta chain sequence together with its context. Assay: immunoSEQ multiplex PCR; the TCRdb copy retains only in-frame clones and omits some. Among some 20,000 clones, 45% to 65% were seen once, and the ten largest hold roughly 18%. These data belong to a study of sequential checkpoint blockade in melanoma. The CDR3 is 16 amino acids. V was pared by 3 bases and J by 5 bases, with 10 bases of the junction left unmatched. The germline V gene has CDR1 LNHNV and CDR2 YYDKDF (reference sequence). As for treatment: randomized to nivolumab then ipilimumab (arm A) or the reverse (arm B).

The receptor was isolated from a human donor with melanoma. V gene TRBV15 combines with J gene TRBJ1-5; 7 bases line up with TRBD1. Sequencing used CD8+ T cells sorted from blood (inferred from file names), obtained from a patient given nivolumab and ipilimumab in sequence. CDR3 amino acids: CATSRSPRGSDQPQHF. The CDR3 nucleotides are TGTGCCACCAGCAGGTCCCCCAGGGGGAGTGATCAGCCCCAGCATTTT.